Listed below are T cell receptor beta chains from one sample, sequenced in a study of OX40 agonist ivuxolimab in advanced cancers. Data came from immunoSEQ multiplex PCR; TCRdb stores just in-frame clones and leaves some out. The table lists 30,000 to 40,000 clones, roughly 90% of them singletons. The specimen comprised CD4+ or CD8+ T cells sorted from blood, sampled in a trial of the OX40 agonist ivuxolimab. Receptors originate from an adult with an advanced solid tumor such as melanoma, head and neck, liver or kidney cancer. CDR3s leave out the opening cysteine and the closing phenylalanine or tryptophan. Fields, in order: V gene, J gene, D gene, CDR3 protein. The D gene is left open where the match is weak.

TRBV4-3	TRBJ2-1	NA	ASSQDPSGRAGEQF
TRBV7-2	TRBJ1-5	TRBD1	ASSLGGTGGNQPQH
TRBV2	TRBJ2-5	TRBD2	ASRSTGTSPETQY
TRBV6-1	TRBJ2-7	TRBD1	ASSNTGGGYEQY
TRBV9	TRBJ2-5	NA	ASSVAKEETQY
TRBV6-5	TRBJ2-5	NA	ASSRTAEETQY
TRBV7-8	NA	NA	ASSSISQGLEQY
TRBV18	TRBJ1-5	NA	ASSPGTFPSNQPQH
TRBV28	TRBJ2-5	NA	ASSLLGSEETQY
TRBV5-1	NA	NA	ASSLEVTYEQY
TRBV7-2	TRBJ2-1	TRBD2	ASSHSLAGADEQF
TRBV28	TRBJ2-7	NA	ASSITSNYEQY
TRBV7-3	TRBJ2-2	TRBD1	ASSLVGQGPGELF
TRBV28	TRBJ2-1	TRBD1	ASSLARGSINVEQF
TRBV11-2	TRBJ1-2	NA	ASSLDRAGPGYT
TRBV2	TRBJ1-1	NA	ASSEGGEDTEAF
TRBV6-6	TRBJ2-7	TRBD1	ASSYPGQAYEQY
TRBV5-1	TRBJ1-1	NA	ASSRGSQGYTEAF
TRBV28	TRBJ1-1	NA	ASRGTLGTEAF
TRBV5-1	TRBJ2-7	NA	ASSQDGGRKGYEQY
TRBV7-3	TRBJ2-2	NA	ASSNLGLANTGELF
TRBV19	TRBJ2-3	TRBD2	ASSRGGLAADTQY
TRBV28	TRBJ2-7	TRBD2	ATGPGTSGTYEQY
TRBV12-5	TRBJ2-1	NA	ASGLGTDNEQF